Below, one T cell receptor (beta chain) is given with its context. No antigen is known for it. This record belongs to a study of post-analysis software for immune sequencing data. TCR beta cDNA libraries had unique molecular identifiers. TCRdb reanalysed the PCR reads using MiXCR and keeps one entry per CDR3 protein. In the table there are some 800,000 distinct CDR3 sequences, about 43% of which are singletons. Study observations and caveats: With TRBV5-6, TRBV5-1 and TRBV20-1 included, a handful of TRBV segments were more frequent in patients than in controls. Patients with multiple sclerosis recorded significantly lower normalized Chao1 diversity than controls, the study found.

There are 14 residues in the CDR3. The ends were cut back, 4 bases at V and 3 bases at J, with 14 bases in the middle. Germline CDR1 and CDR2: SGHRS and YFSETQ. V and J are TRBV5-1 and TRBJ2-7; D is uncertain. The clonotype was recovered from a girl aged 5-17 years with multiple sclerosis. Sample: blood. CDR3 DNA: TGCGCCAGCAGCGTCTCCGGAACATTCTACGAGCAGTACTTC. Translated, it gives CASSVSGTFYEQYF.